This T cell receptor (beta chain) was recovered during a study of blood T cell repertoires in COVID-19. Clinical history as reported by participants underpinned cohort assignment. Authors' methods: Nucleated cell number was recorded as an estimate derived from reference gene primer amplification. The data were produced by immunoSEQ multiplex PCR, yet TCRdb's version contains in-frame clones alone and is incomplete. V, J and clone size derive from that table, while D and trimming were established from the DNA sequence. The sample includes around 250,000 clones, approximately 84% of them seen just once. Germline V CDR1 and CDR2: LNHDA, SQIVND (reference sequence). The CDR3 contains 15 residues. V was clipped by 4 bases and J by 4 bases; unmatched bases: 4.

This rearrangement joins TRBV19 to TRBJ2-5; 12 bases align to TRBD1. Sequenced: PBMCs or T cells enriched from blood (not recorded which). The receptor comes from a man aged 18 to 29 who had recovered from COVID-19. The CDR3 region is CASSTGTGGAETQYF. CDR3 bases: TGTGCCAGTAGTACCGGGACAGGGGGCGCAGAGACCCAGTACTTC. Complete variable domain (other parts from reference TRBV19 and TRBJ2-5): DGGITQSPKYLFRKEGQNVTLSCEQNLNHDAMYWYRQDPGQGLRLIYYSQIVNDFQKGDIAEGYSVSREKKESFPLTVTSAQKNPTAFYLCASSTGTGGAETQYFGPGTRLLVL.